These 32 T cell receptor beta chains were all obtained from the same sample, sequenced in a study of blood T cell repertoires in COVID-19 (dated by TCRdb to about 2020). Libraries were constructed by the immunoSEQ multiplex PCR assay. TCRdb took this table from immuneACCESS and kept in-frame rearrangements with V and J called. Such tables lack part of the clones; where checked against another copy, unresolved V genes explain under half of the gap, and the rest is unexplained. This sample gives approximately 480,000 clones in total; approximately 90% of them show up just once. Under 0.85% of the sample is in the top ten clones. Sequences were obtained from PBMCs or T cells enriched from blood (not recorded which). These receptors originate from a woman between 18 and 29 years old who had recovered from COVID-19.

V and J are TRBV2 and TRBJ2-5; D is uncertain. Germline CDR1 is SNHLY and CDR2 is FYNNEI. Deletions cut 3 bases from V and 4 bases from J, with 3 bases between. This CDR3 region has 11 residues. In DNA, the CDR3 is TGTGCCAGCAGTGAGGCAGAGACCCAGTACTTC. This encodes CASSEAETQYF. Full variable domain (remainder filled in from reference TRBV2 and TRBJ2-5): EPEVTQTPSHQVTQMGQEVILRCVPISNHLYFYWYRQILGQKVEFLVSFYNNEISEKSEIFDDQFSVERPDGSNFTLKIRSTKLEDSAMYFCASSEAETQYFGPGTRLLVL.

The chain uses TRBV19 and TRBJ1-2; D possibly corresponds to TRBD1 (5 bases). This CDR3 contains 17 residues. Germline CDR1 is LNHDA and CDR2 is SQIVND (reference sequence). V shed 6 bases and J shed 0 bases, with 20 bases lying between them. CDR3 in amino acids: CASRGLVGRPPNYGYTF. CDR3 coding DNA: TGTGCCAGTAGAGGCTTGGTGGGGCGACCTCCTAACTATGGCTACACCTTC.

V gene TRBV5-1 combines with J gene TRBJ2-2; D gene uncertain. Germline CDR1 reads SGHRS; CDR2 reads YFSETQ. CDR3 length equals 17 residues. V lost 1 base and J lost 0, with 13 bases in between. CDR3 protein: CASSLTPPTPNTGELFF. DNA of the CDR3: TGCGCCAGCAGCTTGACTCCGCCGACACCGAACACCGGGGAGCTGTTTTTT.

The CDR3 protein is CASTGGSTNEKLFF. The CDR3 DNA reads TGTGCCTCGACAGGGGGCTCGACTAATGAAAAACTGTTTTTT. The rearrangement joins TRBV2 to TRBJ1-4; 10 bases align to TRBD1. The CDR3 is 14 amino acids. Trimming cost V 11 bases and J 2 bases; bases outside gene matches: 5. CDR1 is SNHLY and CDR2 is FYNNEI in the germline V gene.

This rearrangement joins TRBV19 to TRBJ1-2; a weak D match, TRBD1 (5 bases). The V end lost 0 bases, the J end lost 4 bases, and 21 bases lay between the germline ends. Germline V gives CDR1 LNHDA, CDR2 SQIVND (reference sequence). This CDR3 comprises 18 residues. Here the CDR3 reads CASSIDGHPQPELYGYTF. The CDR3 nucleotides read TGTGCCAGTAGTATAGACGGACATCCACAACCGGAACTCTATGGCTACACCTTC.

The chain combines TRBV11-2 with TRBJ1-2; D is unresolved. V lost 5 bases, J lost 8 bases, and 18 bases lay in between. The CDR3 runs 14 residues. CDR1 SGHAT and CDR2 FQNNGV come from the germline V gene. The CDR3 loop reads CASSESPGLGGYTF. The CDR3 DNA reads TGTGCCAGCAGCGAGAGCCCCGGACTAGGGGGCTACACCTTC.

This clone was detected once. The rearrangement uses TRBV29-1 and TRBJ2-7; 9 bases are a match to TRBD1. The germline V gene has CDR1 SQVTM and CDR2 ANQGSEA. Trimming at V came to 6 bases and at J to 2 bases, leaving 14 bases not matched to a gene. The CDR3 consists of 16 residues. The CDR3 spells CSVRAWGQGTTYEQYF. The CDR3 DNA sequence: TGCAGCGTCCGAGCGTGGGGACAGGGAACCACCTACGAGCAGTACTTC.

This rearrangement joins TRBV2 to TRBJ2-7; 7 bases match TRBD1. Germline assignment: CDR1 SNHLY and CDR2 FYNNEI. V was pared by 2 bases and J by 3 bases, with 7 bases of the junction left unmatched. CDR3 size: 15 residues. CDR3 in DNA: TGTGCCAGCAGTGAATCGAGGGACAGCCACTACGAGCAGTACTTC. Its protein product is CASSESRDSHYEQYF. Using reference TRBV2 and TRBJ2-7 for the parts outside the CDR3, the full variable domain is EPEVTQTPSHQVTQMGQEVILRCVPISNHLYFYWYRQILGQKVEFLVSFYNNEISEKSEIFDDQFSVERPDGSNFTLKIRSTKLEDSAMYFCASSESRDSHYEQYFGPGTRLTVT.

The chain employs TRBV18 and TRBJ2-7; TRBD1 agrees at 9 bases. Trimming took 3 bases from V and 7 from J; bases not matched to a gene: 13. The CDR3 has 16 residues. Per germline, CDR1 KGHSH and CDR2 LQKENI. In DNA, the CDR3 is TGTGCCAGCTCACCTACCAATTACGACAGGGGGGAAGAGCAGTACTTC. It encodes CASSPTNYDRGEEQYF.

This chain connects TRBV7-8 to TRBJ2-1; TRBD1 aligns across 7 bases. V trimming: 5 bases; J trimming: 4 bases; junction bases outside the gene matches: 2. CDR1 is SGHVS and CDR2 is FQNEAQ in the germline V gene. This CDR3 comprises 13 residues. The CDR3 nucleotides are TGTGCCAGCAGCAAGGACAGGTACAATGAGCAGTTCTTC. As protein: CASSKDRYNEQFF.

The gene calls are TRBV5-4 and TRBJ1-1; 8 nucleotides align to TRBD1. Germline CDR1 is SGHNT and CDR2 is YYREEE (reference sequence). Trimming removed 2 bases from V and 2 bases from J; junction bases left unmatched: 5. The CDR3 spans 15 residues. CDR3 in DNA: TGTGCCAGCAGCTTCCTGGACAGGGATAACACTGAAGCTTTCTTT. It codes for CASSFLDRDNTEAFF.

The gene calls are TRBV12-5 and TRBJ2-3, with 8 bases that match TRBD2. Germline CDR1 is LGHNT and CDR2 is FRNRAP. V was pared by 0 bases and J by 6 bases, with 11 bases of the junction left unmatched. The CDR3 has 17 residues. The CDR3 sequence is CASGLVLAGGRGDTQYF. CDR3 in DNA: TGTGCTAGTGGTTTGGTTCTAGCGGGTGGACGGGGGGATACGCAGTATTTT.

This clone was recorded only once. The V call is TRBV7-9, the J call TRBJ2-2, with TRBD1 matching 8 bases. Germline V lookup: CDR1 SEHNR, CDR2 FQNEAQ (reference sequence). CDR3 length equals 19 residues. The ends lost 5 bases at V and 1 base at J; junction bases unmatched: 15. DNA of the CDR3: TGTGCCAGCAGCCCCAGGGGCCTTAGACAGGGGTGGAACACCGGGGAGCTGTTTTTT. This encodes CASSPRGLRQGWNTGELFF. The whole variable domain, filled in from reference TRBV7-9 and TRBJ2-2, reads DTGVSQNPRHKITKRGQNVTFRCDPISEHNRLYWYRQTLGQGPEFLTYFQNEAQLEKSRLLSDRFSAERPKGSFSTLEIQRTEQGDSAMYLCASSPRGLRQGWNTGELFFGEGSRLTVL.

This clone occurred a few times. The chain links TRBV27 to TRBJ1-6; possible D gene TRBD1, 6 bases. Trimming took 5 bases from V and 3 from J, leaving 20 bases between them. The CDR3 is 18 residues long. CDR1 is MNHEY, CDR2 SMNVEV, per germline (reference sequence). The CDR3 region has the DNA TGTGCCAGCAGTCCCTATCCCCGGACAGTGAACTATAATTCACCCCTCCACTTT. Its translation: CASSPYPRTVNYNSPLHF.

This CDR3 reads CAWTYAGTGGTEAFF. The CDR3 nucleotides read TGTGCCTGGACCTACGCCGGGACAGGGGGGACTGAAGCTTTCTTT. The V and J genes are TRBV30 and TRBJ1-1; 11 positions match TRBD1. V was pared by 4 bases and J by 5 bases, with 9 bases of the junction left unmatched. Germline assignment: CDR1 GTSNPN and CDR2 SVGIG (reference sequence). The CDR3 consists of 15 residues.

The chain links TRBV19 to TRBJ2-5; 8 bases match TRBD1. J lost 7 bases, V lost 8 bases, and 12 bases had no gene match. The CDR3 is 14 residues long. Germline CDR1 is LNHDA and CDR2 is SQIVND (reference sequence). The CDR3 loop is CASHDRGGVATQYF. DNA for the CDR3: TGTGCCAGTCACGACAGGGGCGGGGTTGCGACCCAGTACTTC.

The rearrangement links TRBV6-5 to TRBJ1-3; possible D gene TRBD1, 6 bases. The germline gives CDR1 MNHEY, CDR2 SVGAGI. CDR3 length: 16 amino acids. Trimming cost V 4 bases and J 2 bases, with 15 bases left between them. The CDR3 DNA is TGTGCCAGCAGTTCTCACGACAGGAACACTGGAAACACCATATATTTT. Translating gives CASSSHDRNTGNTIYF.

The chain uses TRBV11-3 and TRBJ1-1; 9 nucleotides line up with TRBD1. The CDR3 is 16 amino acids. The V and J ends lost 1 base and 3 bases, in that order; junction bases with no gene match: 6. Germline V lookup: CDR1 SGHNT, CDR2 YENEEA. In DNA form, the CDR3 reads TGTGCCAGCAGCTTAGCGGGGTGGACAGGGGACACTGAAGCTTTCTTT. Translated: CASSLAGWTGDTEAFF.

V gene TRBV20-1 combines with J gene TRBJ2-7, with D hard to call. Germline V gene sequence: CDR1 DFQATT, CDR2 SNEGSKA (reference sequence). V lost 0 bases and J lost 4, with 4 bases in between. The CDR3 sequence is 11 residues long. CDR3 nucleotides: TGCAGTGCTAGAGATTCTTACGAGCAGTACTTC. It yields the protein CSARDSYEQYF.

The chain carries TRBV28 and TRBJ1-1; a weak D match, TRBD1 (5 bases). CDR1 is MDHEN, CDR2 SYDVKM, per germline. The CDR3 contains 13 residues. Trimming pared 2 bases from V and 1 base from J, leaving 5 bases between. Here the CDR3 reads CASSLGQNTEAFF. CDR3 in DNA: TGTGCCAGCAGTTTAGGACAGAACACTGAAGCTTTCTTT.

The chain carries TRBV12-3 or TRBV12-4 and TRBJ2-5; possibly TRBD2 for D (6 bases). The length of the CDR3 is 13 residues. V lost 5 bases, J lost 2 bases, and 9 bases lay in between. The CDR3: CASSGRQQETQYF. CDR3 nucleotide sequence: TGTGCCAGCAGTGGGAGGCAGCAAGAGACCCAGTACTTC.

The chain couples TRBV28 to TRBJ1-6; D unclear. Trimming left V 5 bases short and J 10 bases short, with 18 bases between. The germline V gene encodes CDR1 MDHEN and CDR2 SYDVKM. The CDR3 runs to 15 residues. The CDR3 reads CASSPQEGLGSPLHF. The CDR3 region has the DNA TGTGCCAGCAGTCCCCAGGAGGGTTTGGGCTCACCCCTCCACTTT. Filled out from reference TRBV28 and TRBJ1-6, the complete variable domain reads DVKVTQSSRYLVKRTGEKVFLECVQDMDHENMFWYRQDPGLGLRLIYFSYDVKMKEKGDIPEGYSVSREKKERFSLILESASTNQTSMYLCASSPQEGLGSPLHFGNGTRLTVT.

The CDR3 reads CASSIGGAEGETQYF. The DNA of the CDR3 is TGTGCCAGTAGTATTGGCGGGGCCGAGGGAGAGACCCAGTACTTC. This chain joins TRBV19 and TRBJ2-5; the D gene is possibly TRBD2 (6 bases). Germline V gene data show CDR1 as LNHDA and CDR2 as SQIVND (reference sequence). Trimming took 3 bases from V and 4 from J, leaving 15 bases between them. This CDR3 has 15 amino acids.

CDR3 DNA sequence: TGTGCCAGCACCCCAGAAATCCGGGTCCAAGAGACCCAGTACTTC. Protein product: CASTPEIRVQETQYF. The chain recombines TRBV7-8 with TRBJ2-5; D is unresolved. V was pared by 7 bases and J by 1 base, with 16 bases between. From germline, CDR1 is SGHVS and CDR2 FQNEAQ. The CDR3 is 15 residues long.

V gene TRBV19 combines with J gene TRBJ1-6, with 8 bases aligning to TRBD1. J gave up 14 bases and V 7 bases, and 10 bases lay outside the gene matches. The CDR3 is 13 amino acids. Germline CDR1 LNHDA, CDR2 SQIVND (reference sequence). The CDR3 spells CASNKGQGESLHF. CDR3 nucleotides: TGTGCCAGTAACAAAGGACAGGGCGAGTCCCTCCACTTT.

The chain couples TRBV7-8 to TRBJ1-1; possibly TRBD1 for D (6 bases). Germline CDR1 SGHVS, CDR2 FQNEAQ. V was cut by 3 bases and J by 7 bases, with 15 bases left in between. This CDR3 has 14 residues. The CDR3 protein is CASSFGDTLGEAFF. CDR3 DNA sequence: TGTGCCAGCAGCTTTGGGGACACCCTCGGTGAAGCTTTCTTT. Full variable domain (missing parts from reference TRBV7-8 and TRBJ1-1): GAGVSQSPRYKVAKRGQDVALRCDPISGHVSLFWYQQALGQGPEFLTYFQNEAQLDKSGLPSDRFFAERPEGSVSTLKIQRTQQEDSAVYLCASSFGDTLGEAFFGQGTRLTVV.

The gene calls are TRBV21-1 and TRBJ2-7; the DNA was not compared with TRBD2, the D call given in the table. TRBV21-1 is reported as a pseudogene. The CDR3 spans 14 residues. The CDR3 nucleotides read TGTGCCAGCAGCAAATATCCGTTTTCCTACGAGCAGTACTTC. Its protein is CASSKYPFSYEQYF.

This clone was seen once. The chain couples TRBV7-3 to TRBJ2-7; TRBD2 aligns across 9 bases. The CDR3 totals 15 residues. V trimming: 4 bases; J trimming: 6 bases; junction bases outside the gene matches: 10. Germline CDR1 and CDR2: SGHTA and FQGTGA. This CDR3 reads CASSSSAGGYGEQYF. The DNA of the CDR3 is TGTGCCAGCAGCTCGTCAGCGGGGGGATATGGCGAGCAGTACTTC.

J is TRBJ2-7 and V is TRBV6-4, with a weak D call TRBD1 (6 bases). Germline CDR1 MRHNA, CDR2 SNTAGT. The CDR3 covers 14 residues. V was shortened by 6 bases and J by 2 bases, with 14 bases between the two germline ends. The CDR3 region has the DNA TGTGCCAGCAGCCCCGACAGGTTCGCCTACGAGCAGTACTTC. Translating it yields CASSPDRFAYEQYF.

This clone was counted a few times. This sequence joins TRBV28 and TRBJ2-1; TRBD1 is a possible D gene (6 bases). V was cut by 2 bases and J by 15 bases, with 20 bases left in between. This CDR3 is built from 14 residues. Germline V gene data show CDR1 as MDHEN and CDR2 as SYDVKM. As DNA, the CDR3 is TGTGCCAGCAGTTTAGGTCGGGACAACGGATCCCCGTTCTTC. Translating it yields CASSLGRDNGSPFF.

J is TRBJ1-5 and V is TRBV14; D uncertain. CDR1 and CDR2 (germline): SGHDN, FVKESK. There are 13 residues in the CDR3. The germline V and J ends were trimmed by 4 bases and 5 bases, with 9 bases remaining between them. This CDR3 reads CASSREIDQPQHF. In DNA form, the CDR3 reads TGTGCCAGCAGCCGGGAGATAGATCAGCCCCAGCATTTT.

V gene TRBV19 combines with J gene TRBJ2-2; possible D gene TRBD2, 6 bases. CDR1 and CDR2 (germline): LNHDA, SQIVND (reference sequence). V gave up 10 bases and J gave up 0 bases, with 18 bases separating them. The CDR3 spans 16 residues. CDR3 protein: CATTLRDSSNTGELFF. The CDR3 DNA sequence: TGTGCCACAACCCTCCGGGACTCCTCGAACACCGGGGAGCTGTTTTTT.